These T cell receptor beta chains were read from a single sample in a study of T-cell reconstitution after alpha-beta-depleted transplantation in children. TCRdb recomputed calls from the PCR reads with MiXCR, one row per CDR3 protein. The repertoire has hundreds of thousands of distinct CDR3 sequences, roughly 13% of them found once; the top ten carry 0.65% to 0.9%. The source material was PBMCs, sampled before TCRalphabeta/CD19-depleted stem cell transplant. These TCRs come from a girl aged 2 to 10 with congenital amegakaryocytic thrombocytopenia, due to receive a stem cell transplant. Both conserved end residues are part of each CDR3. A D gene is named only where the DNA matches it firmly. The size field is filled for only some rows; it gives once, few, many or a size class.

V: TRBV29-1
size: .
J: TRBJ2-5
D: .
CDR3: CSVVEGLQYF
DNA: TGCAGCGTTGTAGAAGGGCTCCAGTACTTC

V: TRBV27
size: .
J: TRBJ2-7
D: TRBD1
CDR3: CASFSYRDRGYEQYF
DNA: TGTGCCAGCTTTTCTTACCGGGACAGAGGGTACGAGCAGTACTTC

V: TRBV25-1
size: many
J: TRBJ1-2
D: TRBD1
CDR3: CASSEPTGEGLYGYTF
DNA: TGTGCCAGCAGTGAGCCAACAGGGGAGGGCCTTTATGGCTACACCTTC

V: TRBV12-3/TRBV12-4
size: .
J: TRBJ2-7
D: .
CDR3: CASSIDLSEQYF
DNA: TGTGCCAGCAGTATCGACCTCTCTGAGCAGTACTTC

V: TRBV21-1
size: few
J: TRBJ1-2
D: .
CDR3: CASSSATAQIYGYTF
DNA: TGTGCCAGCAGCAGTGCGACAGCCCAGATCTATGGCTACACCTTC

V: TRBV5-1
size: .
J: TRBJ2-7
D: TRBD1
CDR3: CALQLRTGREQYF
DNA: TGCGCACTCCAGCTCAGGACAGGGAGGGAGCAGTACTTC

V: TRBV28
size: .
J: TRBJ2-7
D: .
CDR3: CASSLRGASSGEQYF
DNA: TGTGCCAGCAGTTTGAGGGGGGCCTCCTCCGGCGAGCAGTACTTC

V: TRBV28
size: .
J: TRBJ1-3
D: .
CDR3: CASSEGNPGNTIYF
DNA: TGTGCCAGCAGTGAAGGGAATCCTGGAAACACCATATATTTT

V: TRBV5-5
size: .
J: TRBJ2-4
D: .
CDR3: CASGPVDGYRLDIQYF
DNA: TGTGCCAGCGGACCAGTGGACGGCTATAGGTTAGACATTCAGTACTTC

V: TRBV29-1
size: many
J: TRBJ2-7
D: .
CDR3: CSVEDYGLSNYEQYF
DNA: TGCAGCGTTGAAGATTACGGTCTTTCAAACTACGAGCAGTACTTC

V: TRBV11-2
size: few
J: TRBJ1-1
D: .
CDR3: CASSPGWAGNTEAFF
DNA: TGTGCCAGCAGCCCCGGGTGGGCGGGAAACACTGAAGCTTTCTTT

V: TRBV28
size: few
J: TRBJ1-2
D: TRBD1
CDR3: CASSFGTGLYGYTF
DNA: TGTGCCAGCAGTTTCGGGACAGGGCTCTATGGCTACACCTTC

V: TRBV5-1
size: few
J: TRBJ2-1
D: TRBD2
CDR3: CASSLDSSGINEQFF
DNA: TGCGCCAGCAGCTTAGACTCTAGCGGGATTAATGAGCAGTTCTTC

V: TRBV6-1
size: many
J: TRBJ2-7
D: TRBD1
CDR3: CASRIGGASEQYF
DNA: TGTGCCAGCCGAATAGGGGGCGCGTCCGAGCAGTACTTC

V: TRBV19
size: few
J: TRBJ1-1
D: .
CDR3: CASTHDSDEAFF
DNA: TGTGCCAGTACCCATGATTCGGATGAAGCTTTCTTT

V: TRBV27
size: many
J: TRBJ2-5
D: TRBD2
CDR3: CASIPSGREGQETQYF
DNA: TGTGCCAGCATCCCTAGCGGGAGAGAAGGGCAAGAGACCCAGTACTTC

V: TRBV7-8
size: .
J: TRBJ2-3
D: .
CDR3: CASSFARAGSTDTQYF
DNA: TGTGCCAGCAGCTTTGCCCGGGCGGGAAGCACAGATACGCAGTATTTT

V: TRBV3-1
size: .
J: TRBJ2-7
D: TRBD1
CDR3: CTSSLLGPLTGVPSYEQYF
DNA: TGTACCAGCAGCTTACTAGGACCATTGACAGGGGTTCCCTCCTACGAGCAGTACTTC

V: TRBV20-1
size: many
J: TRBJ2-1
D: .
CDR3: CSATRGSYNEQFF
DNA: TGCAGTGCTACTAGGGGCTCCTACAATGAGCAGTTCTTC

V: TRBV7-8
size: .
J: TRBJ2-1
D: TRBD1
CDR3: CASSSLGTGRDEQFF
DNA: TGTGCCAGCAGCTCGCTGGGGACAGGGAGGGATGAGCAGTTCTTC

V: TRBV5-1
size: many
J: TRBJ1-1
D: .
CDR3: CASSPKAKANTEAFF
DNA: TGCGCCAGCAGCCCGAAGGCAAAAGCTAACACTGAAGCTTTCTTT

V: TRBV12-3/TRBV12-4
size: .
J: TRBJ2-4
D: .
CDR3: CASSLDGRAGINIQYF
DNA: TGTGCCAGCAGTTTAGACGGCCGGGCAGGGATAAACATTCAGTACTTC

V: TRBV28
size: .
J: TRBJ2-3
D: TRBD2
CDR3: CASSLKGLAGGQWNTQYF
DNA: TGTGCCAGCAGTTTAAAGGGTCTAGCGGGAGGCCAGTGGAATACGCAGTATTTT

V: TRBV12-3/TRBV12-4
size: .
J: TRBJ1-1
D: .
CDR3: CASSQNQGLTEAFF
DNA: TGTGCCAGCAGTCAGAATCAGGGCTTGACTGAAGCTTTCTTT

V: TRBV4-1
size: few
J: TRBJ1-1
D: .
CDR3: CASSRFPGQMNTEAFF
DNA: TGCGCCAGCAGTCGTTTCCCGGGACAAATGAACACTGAAGCTTTCTTT

V: TRBV24-1
size: many
J: TRBJ2-2
D: .
CDR3: CATSDLHGRVNTGELFF
DNA: TGTGCCACCAGTGATTTGCATGGCAGGGTGAACACCGGGGAGCTGTTTTTT

V: TRBV18
size: .
J: TRBJ2-3
D: .
CDR3: CASSPPVTGDTQYF
DNA: TGTGCCAGCTCACCACCGGTAACTGGGGATACGCAGTATTTT

V: TRBV27
size: .
J: TRBJ2-2
D: .
CDR3: CARGGTPNTGELFF
DNA: TGTGCCAGGGGGGGGACACCAAACACCGGGGAGCTGTTTTTT

V: TRBV7-2
size: few
J: TRBJ2-1
D: TRBD2
CDR3: CASSRAGRYNEQFF
DNA: TGTGCCAGCAGCCGAGCGGGACGATACAATGAGCAGTTCTTC

V: TRBV10-3
size: few
J: TRBJ2-4
D: .
CDR3: CAISEVSRKGDIQYF
DNA: TGTGCCATCAGTGAGGTTTCTAGAAAAGGGGACATTCAGTACTTC

V: TRBV20-1
size: .
J: TRBJ1-2
D: .
CDR3: CSARDFHPGPISGYTF
DNA: TGCAGTGCTAGAGATTTTCACCCAGGGCCTATTTCCGGCTACACCTTC